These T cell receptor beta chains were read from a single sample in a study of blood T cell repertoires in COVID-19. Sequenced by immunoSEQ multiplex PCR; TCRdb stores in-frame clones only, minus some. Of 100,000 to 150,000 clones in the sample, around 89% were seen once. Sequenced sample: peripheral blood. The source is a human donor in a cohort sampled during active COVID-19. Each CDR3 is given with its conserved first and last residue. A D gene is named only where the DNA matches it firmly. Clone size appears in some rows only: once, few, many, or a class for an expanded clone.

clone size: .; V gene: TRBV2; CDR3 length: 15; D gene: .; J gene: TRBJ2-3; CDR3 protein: CASSEVAYSTDTQYF; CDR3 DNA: TGTGCCAGCAGTGAAGTGGCATATAGCACAGATACGCAGTATTTT
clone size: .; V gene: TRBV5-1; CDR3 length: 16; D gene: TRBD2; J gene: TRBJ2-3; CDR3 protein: CASSLGSGGDTDTQYF; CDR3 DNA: TGCGCCAGCAGCTTGGGATCGGGGGGGGACACAGATACGCAGTATTTT
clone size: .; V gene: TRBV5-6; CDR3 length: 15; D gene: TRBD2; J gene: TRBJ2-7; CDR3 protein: CASSLPPGGYYEQYF; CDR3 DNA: TGTGCCAGCAGCTTGCCACCGGGGGGATATTACGAGCAGTACTTC
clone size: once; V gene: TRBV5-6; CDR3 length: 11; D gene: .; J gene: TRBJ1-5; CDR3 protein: CASRGLAPQHF; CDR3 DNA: TGTGCCAGCCGGGGACTTGCGCCCCAGCATTTT
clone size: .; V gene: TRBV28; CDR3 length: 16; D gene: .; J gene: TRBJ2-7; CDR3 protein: CASPPAGQYFTYEQYF; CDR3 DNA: TGTGCCAGCCCTCCCGCGGGGCAGTACTTTACCTACGAGCAGTACTTC
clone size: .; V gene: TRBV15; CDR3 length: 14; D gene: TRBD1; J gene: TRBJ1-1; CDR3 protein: CATSLRQGRTEAFF; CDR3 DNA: TGTGCCACCAGCCTCCGACAGGGGAGGACTGAAGCTTTCTTT
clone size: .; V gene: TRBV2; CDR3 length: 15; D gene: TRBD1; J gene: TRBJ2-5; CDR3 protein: CASREDRGGVGTQYF; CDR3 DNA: TGTGCCAGCAGGGAAGACAGGGGGGGCGTTGGGACCCAGTACTTC
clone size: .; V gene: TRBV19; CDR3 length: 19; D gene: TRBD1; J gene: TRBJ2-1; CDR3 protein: CASRTWTGARGSSYNEQFF; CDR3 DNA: TGTGCCAGTAGAACCTGGACAGGGGCTCGGGGGTCTAGTTACAATGAGCAGTTCTTC
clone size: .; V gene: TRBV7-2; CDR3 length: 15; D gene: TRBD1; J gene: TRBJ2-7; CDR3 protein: CASSNRGLLTYEQYF; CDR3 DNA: TGTGCCAGCAGCAACAGGGGGCTGTTGACCTACGAGCAGTACTTC
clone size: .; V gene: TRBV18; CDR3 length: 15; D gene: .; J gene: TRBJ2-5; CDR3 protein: CASSPPRAGGETQYF; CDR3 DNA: TGTGCCAGCTCACCACCGAGGGCCGGTGGGGAGACCCAGTACTTC
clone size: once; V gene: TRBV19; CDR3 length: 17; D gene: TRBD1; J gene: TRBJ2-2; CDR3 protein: CASSIRIRGLDTGELFF; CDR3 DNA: TGTGCCAGTAGTATTCGTATCAGGGGGCTCGACACCGGGGAGCTGTTTTTT
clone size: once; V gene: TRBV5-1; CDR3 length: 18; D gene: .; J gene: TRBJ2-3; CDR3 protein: CASSLGLTLATSTDTQYF; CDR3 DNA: TGCGCCAGCAGCTTGGGCCTTACACTAGCAACTAGCACAGATACGCAGTATTTT
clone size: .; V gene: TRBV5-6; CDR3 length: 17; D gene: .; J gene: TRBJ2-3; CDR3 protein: CASSLAGRRESTDTQYF; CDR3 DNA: TGTGCCAGCAGCTTGGCCGGTCGGCGGGAAAGCACAGATACGCAGTATTTT
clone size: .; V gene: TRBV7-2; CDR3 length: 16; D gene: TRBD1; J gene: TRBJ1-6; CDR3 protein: CASSLRTGTANSPLHF; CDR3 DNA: TGTGCCAGCAGCTTACGTACCGGGACAGCTAATTCACCCCTCCACTTT
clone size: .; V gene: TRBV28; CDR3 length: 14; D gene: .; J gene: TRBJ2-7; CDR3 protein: CATRLIISSYEQYF; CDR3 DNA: TGTGCCACACGACTCATTATAAGCTCCTACGAGCAGTACTTC
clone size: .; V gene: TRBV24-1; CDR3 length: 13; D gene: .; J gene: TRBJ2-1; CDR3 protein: CATGSGEYNEQFF; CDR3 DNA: TGTGCCACCGGCAGCGGAGAATACAATGAGCAGTTCTTC
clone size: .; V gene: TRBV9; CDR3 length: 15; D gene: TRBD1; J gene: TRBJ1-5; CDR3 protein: CASSPTQGAAQPQHF; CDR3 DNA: TGTGCCAGCAGCCCTACACAGGGGGCCGCTCAGCCCCAGCATTTT
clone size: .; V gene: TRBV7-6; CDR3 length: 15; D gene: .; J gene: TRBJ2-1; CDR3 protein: CASSLGLPPVAEQFF; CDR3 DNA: TGTGCCAGCAGCTTAGGACTTCCCCCCGTAGCGGAGCAGTTCTTC
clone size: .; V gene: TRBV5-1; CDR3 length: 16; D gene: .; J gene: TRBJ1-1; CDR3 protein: CPSSFGPGAGGTEAFF; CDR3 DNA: TGCCCCAGCAGCTTCGGCCCGGGGGCGGGGGGCACTGAAGCTTTCTTT
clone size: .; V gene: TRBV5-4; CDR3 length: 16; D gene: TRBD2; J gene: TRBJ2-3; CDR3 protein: CASSLKAGGPVDTQYF; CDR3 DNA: TGTGCCAGCAGCCTCAAAGCGGGAGGGCCGGTAGATACGCAGTATTTT
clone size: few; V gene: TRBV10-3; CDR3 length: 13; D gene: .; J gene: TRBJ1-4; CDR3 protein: CAISESLQEKLFF; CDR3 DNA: TGTGCCATCAGTGAATCGCTACAGGAAAAACTGTTTTTT
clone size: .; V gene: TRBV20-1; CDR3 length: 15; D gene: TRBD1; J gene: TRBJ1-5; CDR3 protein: CSATDRGSGNQPQHF; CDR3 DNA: TGCAGTGCTACTGACAGGGGGTCTGGCAATCAGCCCCAGCATTTT
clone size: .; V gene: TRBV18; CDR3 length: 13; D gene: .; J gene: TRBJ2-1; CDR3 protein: CASSPSGMNEQFF; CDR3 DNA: TGTGCCAGCTCACCTTCGGGAATGAATGAGCAGTTCTTC